Listed here are 13 T cell receptor beta chains from one sample, sequenced in a study of tumour-infiltrating T cells in Burkitt lymphoma. Clones were sequenced by immunoSEQ multiplex PCR, and TCRdb holds only the in-frame ones, with some missing. The data show around 5,600 clones, with 16% seen just once and over 11% held by the top ten. What was sequenced was tumor tissue. Receptors originate from a human donor with diffuse large B-cell lymphoma.

As concerns this clone: An end of the junction differs from the germline gene, which may be a read error. The gene calls are TRBV11-2 and TRBJ2-1; tentatively, D is TRBD2 (7 bases). The germline V gene encodes CDR1 SGHAT and CDR2 FQNNGV. This CDR3 is built from 13 residues. The CDR3 region is CASRGGEYNEQFF. The CDR3 nucleotides are TGCGCGAGTAGGGGGGGGGAGTACAATGAGCAGTTCTTC.

The genes are TRBV5-3 and TRBJ2-1, with 7 bases fitting TRBD2. TRBV5-3 is an ORF; its function is uncertain. The CDR3 runs to 14 residues. J was trimmed by 7 bases and V by 4 bases; bases with no gene match: 8. The CDR3 DNA is TGTGCCAGAAGCACAGGACTAGTTGAGAATGAGCAGTTCTTC. Translation gives CARSTGLVENEQFF.

This chain joins TRBV4-2 and TRBJ1-3; D remains unclear. V lost 3 bases to trimming and J lost 4 bases, with 16 bases between them. The CDR3 sequence is 16 residues long. Germline V gene lookup returns CDR1 LGHNA and CDR2 YNFKEQ. The CDR3 sequence: CASSHKSALGGNTIYF. The CDR3 bases are TGTGCCAGCAGCCATAAGTCCGCCCTTGGCGGAAACACCATATATTTT.

V usage is TRBV6-6 and J usage is TRBJ2-3, with 7 bases matching TRBD2. This CDR3 has 15 amino acids. The V gene end was trimmed by 6 bases and the J gene end by 2 bases; junction bases not matched to a gene: 8. Germline values: CDR1 MNHNY, CDR2 SVGAGI (reference sequence). The CDR3 loop reads CASSPSLAATDTQYF. The CDR3, as DNA: TGTGCCAGCAGCCCTTCTCTAGCGGCCACAGATACGCAGTATTTT.

The J gene is TRBJ1-2, the V gene TRBV11-2, with 7 bases matching TRBD1. The CDR3 has 14 amino acids. Trimming at V came to 2 bases and at J to 4 bases, leaving 4 bases not matched to a gene. Germline values: CDR1 SGHAT, CDR2 FQNNGV. Written as DNA, the CDR3 is TGTGCCAGCAGCTTAAGGGGGCTCGGCTATGGCTACACCTTC. Amino acids: CASSLRGLGYGYTF.

This clone showed up just a few times. The V gene is TRBV5-8, the J gene TRBJ1-1; the D is unclear. Germline V gene sequence: CDR1 SGHTS, CDR2 YDEGEE. The V gene lost 2 bases and the J gene lost 1 base, with 6 bases spanning the gap. This CDR3 comprises 13 residues. This CDR3 is CASSFDSNTEAFF. The CDR3 DNA sequence: TGTGCCAGCAGCTTTGACTCGAACACTGAAGCTTTCTTT.

The rearrangement joins TRBV6-5 to TRBJ1-3, with TRBD1 matching over 10 bases. Trimming took 6 bases from V and 2 from J; bases not matched to a gene: 4. This CDR3 region has 15 residues. Germline lookup yields CDR1 MNHEY and CDR2 SVGAGI. CDR3: CASRMTGGTGNTIYF. For the CDR3, the DNA is TGTGCCAGCAGAATGACAGGGGGCACTGGAAACACCATATATTTT.

The CDR3 DNA reads as TGCAGCGTTGAGGATTTCGATGGCTACACCTTC. This gives the protein CSVEDFDGYTF. The rearrangement uses TRBV29-1 and TRBJ1-2; D call uncertain. Germline loops: CDR1 SQVTM, CDR2 ANQGSEA. The CDR3 is made up of 11 amino acids. V lost 3 bases and J lost 6, with 8 bases in between.

The chain uses TRBV19 and TRBJ2-1; D is unclear. This CDR3 spans 14 amino acids. The V end lost 2 bases, the J end lost 7 bases, and 12 bases lay between the germline ends. Germline V gene lookup returns CDR1 LNHDA and CDR2 SQIVND (reference sequence). DNA for the CDR3: TGTGCCAGTAGTATAAGGCTAGAAGGGAATGAGCAGTTCTTC. Translating gives CASSIRLEGNEQFF.

V is TRBV7-8 and J is TRBJ1-1; D is unclear. CDR1 is SGHVS and CDR2 is FQNEAQ in the germline V gene. Between the trimmed V and J ends, which lost 4 bases and 1 base, there was a span of 7 bases. The CDR3 covers 13 residues. The CDR3 protein is CASSWAGNTEAFF. The CDR3 bases are TGTGCCAGCAGCTGGGCAGGGAACACTGAAGCTTTCTTT.

This clone has only a few counts. V is TRBV30 and J is TRBJ1-5, with a weak D call TRBD1 (5 bases). The germline V gene encodes CDR1 GTSNPN and CDR2 SVGIG (reference sequence). The CDR3 totals 14 residues. Trimming cost V 4 bases and J 4 bases, with 14 bases left between them. CDR3 bases: TGTGCCTGGACGTACACAGGCCTAAATCAGCCCCAGCATTTT. It yields the protein CAWTYTGLNQPQHF.

The gene calls are TRBV2 and TRBJ1-5; 7 nucleotides align to TRBD1. This CDR3 contains 16 residues. The germline V gene encodes CDR1 SNHLY and CDR2 FYNNEI. V was clipped by 8 bases and J by 7 bases; unmatched bases: 17. The CDR3 reads CASSGRMGGGRQPQHF. The DNA of the CDR3 is TGTGCCAGCTCAGGCCGAATGGGAGGGGGCAGGCAGCCCCAGCATTTT.

By sample share, this clone is large. The chain uses TRBV27 and TRBJ1-5; possibly TRBD1 for D (5 bases). The CDR3 is 17 residues long. Between the trimmed V and J ends, which lost 1 base and 7 bases, there was a span of 20 bases. Germline V gene lookup returns CDR1 MNHEY and CDR2 SMNVEV (reference sequence). The DNA of the CDR3 is TGTGCCAGCAGTTTATTGGGACGAGGATTGCGGGGGCAGCCCCAGCATTTT. It translates to CASSLLGRGLRGQPQHF.